The sequence of this T cell receptor (beta chain) was determined in a study of T cell repertoires in cytomegalovirus infection. This clonotype showed up just a few times. The antigen remains undetermined. Trimming stripped 1 base from V and 4 bases from J, with 8 bases between. In germline, CDR1 is SQVTM, CDR2 ANQGSEA. This CDR3 spans 13 amino acids. TCRdb re-analysed the reads in MiXCR, keeping a single row per CDR3 protein. The table lists about half a million distinct CDR3 sequences, about 33% of them singletons. Sequenced material: cultured PBMCs, taken from culture after CMV antigen stimulation. The origin of this receptor is a human donor in good health (CMV status not recorded). Some clones in this sample may be carry-over from other donors' samples. This chain joins TRBV29-1 and TRBJ1-5; the D gene is possibly TRBD1 (5 bases). Here the CDR3 reads CSVEVGGNQPQHF. Written as DNA, the CDR3 is TGCAGCGTTGAAGTTGGGGGAAATCAGCCCCAGCATTTT.